This T cell receptor beta chain was recorded in a study of T-cell reconstitution after alpha-beta-depleted transplantation in children. This CDR3 has 15 residues. J lost 7 bases, V lost 5 bases, and 11 bases had no gene match. Per the germline V gene, CDR1 is DFQATT and CDR2 is SNEGSKA (reference sequence). Library preparation (for TCRbeta) was performed with unique molecular identifiers. TCRdb redid the calling of the PCR reads with MiXCR, one entry per CDR3 protein. The sample includes about 610,000 distinct CDR3 sequences, roughly a tenth seen only once; the top ten take less than 5%. This TCR came from a human donor who donated a stem cell graft to a child with acute myeloid leukemia. The chain is built from TRBV20-1 and TRBJ2-1; 10 nucleotides line up with TRBD2. The sample was PBMCs from the stem cell graft donor, taken from the stem cell graft. Written as DNA, the CDR3 is TGCAGTGCTCAGAACCTCGGGACTAGCGAGAATGAGCAGTTCTTC. Translating it yields CSAQNLGTSENEQFF.